These 10 T cell receptor beta chains were sequenced from one sample in a study of blood T cell repertoires in COVID-19. Sequencing used immunoSEQ multiplex PCR; TCRdb keeps in-frame clones, though not all of them. The repertoire includes some 300,000 clones, about 90% of them detected once, and roughly 1% sits in the top ten. The sequenced material came from PBMCs or T cells enriched from blood (not recorded which). The origin of the receptors is a young woman who had recovered from COVID-19.

The V and J genes are TRBV12-3 or TRBV12-4 and TRBJ1-1, with D perhaps matching TRBD1 (5 bases). The CDR3 consists of 11 residues. V was shortened by 3 bases and J by 9 bases, with 8 bases between the two germline ends. CDR3 bases: TGTGCCAGCAGTTTTACAGGAAAAGCTTTCTTT. Encoded protein: CASSFTGKAFF.

The V call is TRBV2, the J call TRBJ1-5, with a tentative D call TRBD1 (6 bases). CDR1 and CDR2 (germline): SNHLY, FYNNEI. CDR3 size: 14 residues. The ends were cut back, 3 bases at V and 7 bases at J, with 13 bases in the middle. The CDR3 loop reads CASSEITGMQPQHF. The CDR3 region has the DNA TGTGCCAGCAGTGAGATAACAGGGATGCAGCCCCAGCATTTT.

About this clone: The junction departs from germline at one end; a sequencing error may be responsible. The chain links TRBV2 to TRBJ2-2; TRBD2 matches at 10 bases. The CDR3 consists of 17 residues. Germline assignment: CDR1 SNHLY and CDR2 FYNNEI. The CDR3 spells CASTEGRAGGDTGELFF. CDR3 coding DNA: TGTGCCAGCACTGAAGGACGAGCGGGGGGGGACACCGGGGAGCTGTTTTTT.

Written as DNA, the CDR3 is TGTGCCAGCAGTAAGACTAGCGGGATTCTGTACCAAGAGACCCAGTACTTC. Translation gives CASSKTSGILYQETQYF. The chain uses TRBV6-2 or TRBV6-3 and TRBJ2-5; 11 bases line up with TRBD2. This CDR3 comprises 17 residues. The germline V gene has CDR1 MNHEY and CDR2 SVGEGT. The junction had 8 bases not matched to a gene; V was cut back by 5 bases and J by 0 bases.

The rearrangement links TRBV19 to TRBJ2-5; TRBD2 agrees at 7 bases. The CDR3 consists of 12 residues. CDR1 is LNHDA and CDR2 is SQIVND in the germline V gene (reference sequence). Trimming took 6 bases from V and 5 from J; bases not matched to a gene: 3. DNA for the CDR3: TGTGCCAGTAGCCGGACTAGGGAGACCCAGTACTTC. Encoded protein: CASSRTRETQYF.

V is TRBV7-8 and J is TRBJ1-1; possible D gene TRBD1, 5 bases. The CDR3 is 17 amino acids. Germline CDR1 is SGHVS and CDR2 is FQNEAQ. V gave up 2 bases and J gave up 0 bases, with 16 bases separating them. The CDR3 DNA is TGTGCCAGCAGCTTACTCGTCAACGGGGGGATGAACACTGAAGCTTTCTTT. It yields the protein CASSLLVNGGMNTEAFF.

The J gene is TRBJ2-1, the V gene TRBV27; 12 bases align to TRBD2. The germline V gene has CDR1 MNHEY and CDR2 SMNVEV (reference sequence). The CDR3 runs to 18 residues. Unmatched junction bases numbered 15, after V lost 4 bases and J lost 8 bases. CDR3 loop: CASSSKRLLAGGRHEQFF. Written as DNA, the CDR3 is TGTGCCAGCAGTTCCAAGAGACTTCTAGCGGGGGGGCGACATGAGCAGTTCTTC.

CDR3 amino acids: CASSLANTLDGYTF. CDR3 coding DNA: TGTGCCAGCAGCTTAGCTAACACTCTAGACGGCTACACCTTC. J is TRBJ1-2 and V is TRBV7-2; D ambiguous. CDR3 size: 14 residues. Germline V gives CDR1 SGHTA, CDR2 FQGNSA. V dropped 0 bases and J dropped 8 bases, with 13 bases sitting between them. Combining the CDR3 with reference TRBV7-2 and TRBJ1-2 gives the whole variable domain GAGVSQSPSNKVTEKGKDVELRCDPISGHTALYWYRQSLGQGLEFLIYFQGNSAPDKSGLPSDRFSAERTGGSVSTLTIQRTQQEDSAVYLCASSLANTLDGYTFGSGTRLTVV.

This clone has a single count. This chain uses TRBV7-9 with TRBJ2-1; no firm D call. Germline values: CDR1 SEHNR, CDR2 FQNEAQ (reference sequence). The CDR3 covers 16 residues. Trimming removed 1 base at V and 5 bases at J, with 15 bases between. CDR3 protein: CASSLDFPRLNNEQFF. CDR3 DNA sequence: TGTGCCAGCAGCTTAGATTTCCCCCGTTTAAACAATGAGCAGTTCTTC.

CDR3 sequence (DNA): TGTGCCAGCAGCCTCCAGGGGGCGGAGGACTATGGCTACACCTTC. It is translated as CASSLQGAEDYGYTF. The rearrangement links TRBV3-1 (or the pseudogene TRBV3-2) to TRBJ1-2; 8 bases fit TRBD1. The CDR3 consists of 15 residues. J was trimmed by 3 bases and V by 4 bases; bases with no gene match: 7. Germline lookup yields CDR1 LGHDT and CDR2 YNNKEL (reference sequence).